These 15 T cell receptor beta chains share one sample of origin, sequenced in a study of neurological immune-mediated disorders. The time point is: longitudinal time-point 3. TCRdb passed the 5' RACE reads through MiXCR, listing each CDR3 protein once. The sample holds approximately 100,000 distinct CDR3 sequences, roughly a tenth seen once. The sample comprised PBMCs. The source is a female donor with HTLV-1-associated myelopathy (HAM/TSP).

At least ten counts were recorded for this clonotype. This chain connects TRBV5-1 to TRBJ2-1, with D possibly matching TRBD2 (6 bases). The length of the CDR3 is 15 residues. The V gene's germline CDR1 is SGHRS and CDR2 YFSETQ. Trimming stripped 3 bases from V and 7 bases from J, with 17 bases between. The CDR3 nucleotides are TGCGCCAGCAGCTCCCTAGCGTCACTGGGTAATGAGCAGTTCTTC. Amino acids: CASSSLASLGNEQFF.

This clonotype showed up just a few times. The J gene is TRBJ2-7, the V gene TRBV5-1; 7 bases match TRBD2. After removal of 4 bases from V and 4 bases from J, the junction contained 8 bases not matched to a gene. CDR1 and CDR2 (germline): SGHRS, YFSETQ. The length of the CDR3 is 14 residues. CDR3 residues: CASSPEGGRYEQYF. DNA for the CDR3: TGCGCCAGCAGCCCCGAGGGAGGGAGGTACGAGCAGTACTTC. Supplemented by reference TRBV5-1 and TRBJ2-7, the full variable domain reads KAGVTQTPRYLIKTRGQQVTLSCSPISGHRSVSWYQQTPGQGLQFLFEYFSETQRNKGNFPGRFSGRQFSNSRSEMNVSTLELGDSALYLCASSPEGGRYEQYFGPGTRLTVT.

The genes are TRBV28 and TRBJ1-1; possibly TRBD1 for D (6 bases). CDR1 MDHEN and CDR2 SYDVKM come from the germline V gene. The CDR3 runs to 16 residues. The V end lost 6 bases, the J end lost 1 base, and 18 bases lay between the germline ends. CDR3: CASRIFSGQTNTEAFF. The CDR3 DNA sequence: TGTGCCAGCAGAATTTTCTCCGGACAGACGAACACTGAAGCTTTCTTT.

The sample holds many counts of this clonotype. This chain uses TRBV27 with TRBJ2-7; 13 nucleotides line up with TRBD2. The length of the CDR3 is 16 residues. Germline CDR1 and CDR2: MNHEY and SMNVEV (reference sequence). V lost 5 bases, J lost 4 bases, and 8 bases stayed unmatched. DNA of the CDR3: TGTGCCAGCAGTCCCCGAGGGACTAGCGGGGCGTACGAGCAGTACTTC. Protein sequence: CASSPRGTSGAYEQYF.

This clonotype was recorded many times. This sequence joins TRBV7-8 and TRBJ1-5, with unresolved D. Germline V gene lookup returns CDR1 SGHVS and CDR2 FQNEAQ. V was shortened by 5 bases and J by 0 bases, with 5 bases between the two germline ends. The CDR3 covers 13 residues. The CDR3 DNA sequence: TGTGCCAGCAGCGCTTATAGCAATCAGCCCCAGCATTTT. Amino acids: CASSAYSNQPQHF.

This clonotype was observed a handful of times. CDR3 coding DNA: TGTGCCAGCAGTGGATATTTAGCGGGGTCCTACAATGAGCAGTTCTTC. It yields the protein CASSGYLAGSYNEQFF. V gene TRBV6-1 combines with J gene TRBJ2-1; TRBD2 agrees at 8 bases. Germline-derived CDR1 and CDR2 are MNHNS and SASEGT. The CDR3 runs to 16 residues. V shed 4 bases and J 1 base; nucleotides not matched to a gene: 6.

Ten or more counts support this clonotype. The chain recombines TRBV7-9 with TRBJ1-1; 7 nucleotides agree with TRBD1. This CDR3 is 13 amino acids long. CDR1 is SEHNR and CDR2 is FQNEAQ in the germline V gene (reference sequence). Germline trimming cut 5 bases from V and 8 bases from J; bases unmatched to any gene: 8. The CDR3 is CASSADRWGEAFF. CDR3 DNA sequence: TGTGCCAGCAGCGCGGACAGGTGGGGAGAAGCTTTCTTT.

This clonotype was counted many times. The chain uses TRBV28 and TRBJ2-2; D might be TRBD1 or TRBD2, each matching 5 bases. The CDR3 consists of 16 residues. In germline, CDR1 is MDHEN, CDR2 SYDVKM. V shed 1 base and J shed 9 bases, with 18 bases lying between them. The CDR3 nucleotides read TGTGCCAGCAGTTTATTAGTCGGGGCCATGATCCGGGAGCTGTTTTTT. Translation: CASSLLVGAMIRELFF.

This clonotype was found many times. The V and J genes are TRBV12-3 or TRBV12-4 and TRBJ2-2; D is uncertain. CDR3 length equals 13 residues. The V end was cut by 6 bases, the J end by 5 bases, with 10 bases between. CDR3 protein: CASRGTETGELFF. The CDR3 region has the DNA TGTGCCAGCAGGGGAACAGAGACCGGGGAGCTGTTTTTT.

The table lists this clonotype with many counts. The CDR3 region has the DNA TGTGCCAGCAGTGTAGCGGGAGGTAGGGATACGCAGTATTTT. This sequence encodes CASSVAGGRDTQYF. The rearrangement uses TRBV6-1 and TRBJ2-3; 10 nucleotides line up with TRBD2. CDR1 is MNHNS, CDR2 SASEGT, per germline. The CDR3 totals 14 residues. V was pared by 4 bases and J by 6 bases, with 4 bases of the junction left unmatched.

This clonotype has at least ten counts. The chain combines TRBV29-1 with TRBJ1-4; 8 bases map to TRBD1. This CDR3 comprises 12 residues. V shed 6 bases and J 8 bases; nucleotides not matched to a gene: 5. In germline, CDR1 is SQVTM, CDR2 ANQGSEA. The CDR3, as DNA: TGCAGCGTATTCGGGACAGGCGAAAAACTGTTTTTT. The encoded protein is CSVFGTGEKLFF.

This clonotype was observed a few times. V is TRBV7-2 and J is TRBJ2-1; tentatively, D is TRBD2 (5 bases). In germline, CDR1 is SGHTA, CDR2 FQGNSA. This CDR3 has 16 residues. V was pared by 1 base and J by 8 bases, with 18 bases between. CDR3 DNA: TGTGCCAGCAGCTTAGGACGGACTCGGGGTGATGATGAGCAGTTCTTC. As protein: CASSLGRTRGDDEQFF.

This clonotype has at least ten counts. This sequence joins TRBV5-1 and TRBJ2-1; 11 positions agree with TRBD2. Germline CDR1 is SGHRS and CDR2 is YFSETQ. The CDR3 totals 15 residues. The V segment lost 4 bases and the J segment 6 bases; nucleotides outside the gene matches: 6. The CDR3 nucleotides are TGCGCCAGCAGCCTTAGCGGGGGGGCCCTCAATGAGCAGTTCTTC. Protein: CASSLSGGALNEQFF.

This clonotype was observed a handful of times. The chain carries TRBV5-1 and TRBJ2-3; TRBD2 matches at 9 bases. The trim removed 5 bases at V and 0 bases at J, leaving 10 bases unmatched. This CDR3 has 17 residues. From germline, CDR1 is SGHRS and CDR2 YFSETQ. CDR3 amino acids: CASRPSLAGVSTDTQYF. In DNA form, the CDR3 reads TGCGCCAGCAGGCCCTCCTTAGCGGGGGTAAGCACAGATACGCAGTATTTT.

This clonotype occurred a few times. The chain combines TRBV18 with TRBJ1-2, with D possibly matching TRBD1 (6 bases). V lost 2 bases and J 7 bases, leaving 14 bases between the germline ends. In germline, CDR1 is KGHSH, CDR2 LQKENI. The CDR3 is made up of 14 amino acids. CDR3 sequence (DNA): TGTGCCAGCTCACCAAGTCAGGGGAGCGGTGGCTACACCTTC. It specifies CASSPSQGSGGYTF.